These 20 T cell receptor beta chains were all obtained from the same sample, sequenced in a study of T-cell reconstitution after alpha-beta-depleted transplantation in children. The TCRbeta library incorporated unique molecular identifiers. TCRdb redid the calling of the PCR reads with MiXCR, one entry per CDR3 protein. The table has hundreds of thousands of distinct CDR3 sequences, 9.5% to 13% seen once. The sequences come from PBMCs, collected before TCRalphabeta/CD19-depleted stem cell transplant. Receptors originate from a boy under two years old with acute myeloid leukemia, due to receive a stem cell transplant.

This clonotype was observed at least ten times. The chain employs TRBV24-1 and TRBJ2-3; D is uncertain. The length of the CDR3 is 13 residues. The V end was cut by 2 bases, the J end by 2 bases, with 4 bases between. Germline loops: CDR1 KGHDR, CDR2 SFDVKD. In nucleotides, the CDR3 is TGTGCCACCAGTGATTGGTCCACAGATACGCAGTATTTT. Protein product: CATSDWSTDTQYF.

This clonotype was seen at least ten times. The rearrangement uses TRBV9 and TRBJ2-7, with 7 bases fitting TRBD2. With V trimmed by 1 base and J by 0 bases, 4 bases remained unmatched. The CDR3 runs to 15 residues. Germline-derived CDR1 and CDR2 are SGDLS and YYNGEE. The CDR3 sequence: CASSVSGLGSYEQYF. Here the CDR3 DNA reads TGTGCCAGCAGCGTATCCGGACTAGGCTCCTACGAGCAGTACTTC.

This clonotype was detected a few times. This chain connects TRBV19 to TRBJ2-2; D might be TRBD2 (5 bases). This CDR3 is 16 amino acids long. Trimming cost V 1 base and J 6 bases, with 15 bases left between them. CDR1 is LNHDA and CDR2 is SQIVND in the germline V gene (reference sequence). This CDR3 reads CASSIVGGSIPGELFF. Here the CDR3 DNA reads TGTGCCAGTAGTATAGTAGGAGGCTCCATCCCCGGGGAGCTGTTTTTT.

Comments on this clonotype: Mismatch with germline at one junction end may stem from a read error. The chain carries TRBV11-2 and TRBJ2-2, with 11 bases aligning to TRBD2. Germline V gene data show CDR1 as SGHAT and CDR2 as FQNNGV. This CDR3 is 16 amino acids long. CDR3 DNA: TGTGCCAGCAGCCAATCGACTAGCGGGAACGCCGGGGAGCTGTTTTTT. Translated: CASSQSTSGNAGELFF. Using reference TRBV11-2 and TRBJ2-2 for the parts outside the CDR3, the full variable domain is EAGVAQSPRYKIIEKRQSVAFWCNPISGHATLYWYQQILGQGPKLLIQFQNNGVVDDSQLPKDRFSAERLKGVDSTLKIQPAKLEDSAVYLCASSQSTSGNAGELFFGEGSRLTVL.

This clonotype has a count of ten or more. CDR3 sequence: CASSQARPPTSGTTGELFF. CDR3 coding DNA: TGCGCCAGCAGCCAAGCCCGTCCCCCGACTAGCGGGACCACCGGGGAGCTGTTTTTT. V and J are TRBV4-3 and TRBJ2-2; TRBD2 matches at 11 bases. V shed 1 base and J 4 bases; nucleotides not matched to a gene: 11. Germline CDR1 LGHNA, CDR2 YSLEER. The CDR3 is made up of 19 amino acids.

The genes are TRBV23-1 and TRBJ2-1, with TRBD2 identical over 11 bases. TRBV23-1 is an ORF; its function is uncertain. Losses at the gene ends were 2 bases for V and 7 bases for J; bases not matched to a gene: 7. This CDR3 spans 16 amino acids. The CDR3 spells CASSQPRTSGLNEQFF. CDR3 coding DNA: TGCGCCAGCAGTCAACCGCGGACTAGCGGGCTTAATGAGCAGTTCTTC.

The chain uses TRBV10-3 and TRBJ1-1, with a possible D match to TRBD1 (5 bases). This CDR3 spans 14 amino acids. The V end was cut by 11 bases, the J end by 1 base, with 17 bases between. Per the germline V gene, CDR1 is ENHRY and CDR2 is SYGVKD. The CDR3 bases are TGTGCCGGACCATCAGGGAGAGGGAACACTGAAGCTTTCTTT. Protein: CAGPSGRGNTEAFF.

This clonotype was seen many times. The chain joins TRBV2 to TRBJ2-1; 15 nucleotides agree with TRBD2. Trimming cost V 6 bases and J 8 bases; bases outside gene matches: 11. The CDR3 is made up of 17 amino acids. Germline values: CDR1 SNHLY, CDR2 FYNNEI. CDR3 coding DNA: TGTGCCAGCAGGCTCGGGACTAGCGGGAGGAGACGGGATGAGCAGTTCTTC. Translated: CASRLGTSGRRRDEQFF. The complete variable domain, with remaining parts taken from reference TRBV2 and TRBJ2-1, reads EPEVTQTPSHQVTQMGQEVILRCVPISNHLYFYWYRQILGQKVEFLVSFYNNEISEKSEIFDDQFSVERPDGSNFTLKIRSTKLEDSAMYFCASRLGTSGRRRDEQFFGPGTRLTVL.

This clonotype was recorded many times. The gene calls are TRBV20-1 and TRBJ2-1, with D perhaps matching TRBD1 (5 bases). Trimming removed 3 bases at V and 4 bases at J, with 10 bases between. Per germline, CDR1 DFQATT and CDR2 SNEGSKA (reference sequence). The CDR3 contains 13 residues. This CDR3 is CSARGDRYNEQFF. Here the CDR3 DNA reads TGCAGTGCTAGGGGTGACAGATACAATGAGCAGTTCTTC.

The table lists this clonotype with many counts. The chain uses TRBV5-6 and TRBJ2-7; D unresolved. Germline lookup yields CDR1 SGHDT and CDR2 YYEEEE. The CDR3 is 17 amino acids. Trimming removed 1 base at V and 0 bases at J, with 17 bases between. Written as DNA, the CDR3 is TGTGCCAGCAGCTTGCTGATTCGGCAGGTGGACTCCTACGAGCAGTACTTC. Protein sequence: CASSLLIRQVDSYEQYF.

To note about this clonotype: Given a much more abundant clone one base away, this may be a read error. The genes are TRBV6-5 and TRBJ1-5, with D perhaps TRBD1 (6 bases). Germline lookup yields CDR1 MNHEY and CDR2 SVGAGI. CDR3 length equals 16 residues. The CDR3: CASIYSNGGPLYEQHF. Written as DNA, the CDR3 is TGTGCCAGCATTTACTCGAATGGGGGGCCCCTTTATGAGCAGCATTTT.

A remark on this clonotype: A much larger clone lies one base from this, so it may be a read error. The V and J genes are TRBV5-1 and TRBJ2-2, with 11 bases lining up with TRBD2. The CDR3 extends over 15 amino acids. From germline, CDR1 is SGHRS and CDR2 YFSETQ. DNA for the CDR3: TGCGCCAGCAGCTTGACTAGCGGGGGCGGCGGGAAGCTGTTTTTT. Translating gives CASSLTSGGGGKLFF.

This clonotype was picked up many times. V gene TRBV11-2 combines with J gene TRBJ1-3; D is undetermined. The CDR3 is 15 residues long. The germline gives CDR1 SGHAT, CDR2 FQNNGV. The V end was cut by 5 bases, the J end by 0 bases, with 11 bases between. The chain's CDR3 is CASSLTAVSGNTIYF. CDR3 nucleotides: TGTGCCAGCAGCCTTACCGCCGTCTCTGGAAACACCATATATTTT.

Concerning this clonotype: Just one base apart from a much larger clone, this may be a read error. This rearrangement joins TRBV5-1 to TRBJ2-3; D is uncertain. This CDR3 is 16 amino acids long. Germline-derived CDR1 and CDR2 are SGHRS and YFSETQ. The ends were cut back, 1 base at V and 1 base at J, with 13 bases in the middle. The CDR3 region has the DNA TGCGCCAGCAGCTTGACCATAGGGTTTGGCACAGATACGCAGTATTTT. It yields the protein CASSLTIGFGTDTQYF.

This clonotype has a count of ten or more. This rearrangement joins TRBV6-5 to TRBJ2-5; D is ambiguous. V lost 4 bases and J lost 0, with 9 bases in between. Germline values: CDR1 MNHEY, CDR2 SVGAGI. The CDR3 runs 14 residues. CDR3 loop: CASSFSPDQETQYF. The CDR3 coding sequence is TGTGCCAGCAGTTTCTCCCCGGACCAAGAGACCCAGTACTTC.

CDR3 DNA: TGTGCCAGCAGTCGAGGGTGGAATTACGAGCAGTACTTC. Amino acids: CASSRGWNYEQYF. V gene TRBV12-3 or TRBV12-4 combines with J gene TRBJ2-7; D perhaps matches TRBD2 (5 bases). The CDR3 has 13 amino acids. The V end lost 5 bases, the J end lost 4 bases, and 12 bases lay between the germline ends.

This clonotype was found many times. The chain couples TRBV3-1 to TRBJ2-7; 8 bases are a match to TRBD2. In germline, CDR1 is LGHDT, CDR2 YNNKEL (reference sequence). The CDR3 covers 14 residues. J lost 0 bases, V lost 5 bases, and 3 bases had no gene match. CDR3 sequence (DNA): TGTGCCAGCAGCGACGGGGGGGGCTCCTACGAGCAGTACTTC. Protein: CASSDGGGSYEQYF.

This clonotype was seen only a few times. The chain has TRBV10-3 and TRBJ2-6; D is undetermined. Trimming took off 0 bases at V and 4 bases at J, with 13 bases between the two ends. The germline CDR1 and CDR2 sequences are ENHRY and SYGVKD. This CDR3 contains 17 residues. The CDR3 sequence: CAISESEHPLGANVLTF. In nucleotides, the CDR3 is TGTGCCATCAGTGAGTCTGAACATCCCCTCGGGGCCAACGTCCTGACTTTC.

This clonotype was observed many times. This chain links TRBV7-9 with TRBJ2-4; the D is unclear. The germline V gene has CDR1 SEHNR and CDR2 FQNEAQ (reference sequence). This CDR3 is built from 11 residues. Trimming pared 6 bases from V and 6 bases from J, leaving 6 bases between. The CDR3 DNA is TGTGCCAGCAGTCCCGCAAACATTCAGTACTTC. Amino acids: CASSPANIQYF.

In this sample, this clonotype turned up many times. This rearrangement joins TRBV7-2 to TRBJ2-7; 7 nucleotides match TRBD2. From germline, CDR1 is SGHTA and CDR2 FQGNSA. V dropped 2 bases and J dropped 1; count of bases not matched to a gene: 14. The CDR3 loop spans 18 amino acids. The CDR3 bases are TGTGCCAGCAGCTTACCTACGGGAGGCCAGCTAACTTCCTACGAGCAGTACTTC. Translated, it gives CASSLPTGGQLTSYEQYF.